The clone carrying this T cell receptor (beta chain) occurred once. Antigen: not known. The data stem from a study of beta chain features in type 1 diabetes. Overall study: Roughly 110,000,000 sorted cells were examined across all samples.

A single heparinised blood sample, averaging about 100 mL, was obtained per donor. V lost 6 bases, J lost 7 bases, and 15 bases stayed unmatched. CDR1 and CDR2 (germline): SGHRS, YFSETQ. The CDR3 covers 16 residues. The study, taken as a whole, reports: There was a possibility that cDNA sequencing over-represented cells with high TCR expression. It was among patients, rather than healthy donors, that naive, central memory and Treg TCRB repertoires appeared more similar. Shortening that was moderate but significant affected the TCRB CDR3s of Type 1 diabetes patients in all four CD4+ subsets.

Expressed TCRB transcripts were sequenced because the isolated RNA had all been reverse transcribed beforehand. Sequencing used immunoSEQ multiplex PCR; TCRdb keeps in-frame clones, though not all of them. The table shows hundreds of thousands of clones, with around an eighth occurring only once. The gene calls are TRBV5-1 and TRBJ2-7; 11 bases fit TRBD2. The clonotype originates from a man younger than 35 with type 1 diabetes. Sequenced material: naive CD4+ T cells from blood. The CDR3 DNA reads as TGCGCCAGCAACCTAGGTTATGAACTAGCGGGGGAAGAGCAGTACTTC. This codes for CASNLGYELAGEEQYF. The full variable domain, in which reference TRBV5-1 and TRBJ2-7 provide the parts outside the CDR3, is KAGVTQTPRYLIKTRGQQVTLSCSPISGHRSVSWYQQTPGQGLQFLFEYFSETQRNKGNFPGRFSGRQFSNSRSEMNVSTLELGDSALYLCASNLGYELAGEEQYFGPGTRLTVT.